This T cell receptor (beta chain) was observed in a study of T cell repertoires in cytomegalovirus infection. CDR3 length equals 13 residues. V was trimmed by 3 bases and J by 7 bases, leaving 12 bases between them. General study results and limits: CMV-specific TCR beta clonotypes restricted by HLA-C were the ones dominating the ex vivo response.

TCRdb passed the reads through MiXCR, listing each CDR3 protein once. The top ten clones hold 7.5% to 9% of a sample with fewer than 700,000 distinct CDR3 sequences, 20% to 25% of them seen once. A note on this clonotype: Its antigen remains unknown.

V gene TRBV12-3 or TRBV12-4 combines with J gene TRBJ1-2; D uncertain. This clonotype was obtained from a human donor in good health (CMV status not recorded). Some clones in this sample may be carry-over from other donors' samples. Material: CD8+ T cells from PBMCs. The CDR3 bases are TGTGCCAGCAGTTTTCCTGAGGTCCGTGGCTACACCTTC. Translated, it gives CASSFPEVRGYTF.